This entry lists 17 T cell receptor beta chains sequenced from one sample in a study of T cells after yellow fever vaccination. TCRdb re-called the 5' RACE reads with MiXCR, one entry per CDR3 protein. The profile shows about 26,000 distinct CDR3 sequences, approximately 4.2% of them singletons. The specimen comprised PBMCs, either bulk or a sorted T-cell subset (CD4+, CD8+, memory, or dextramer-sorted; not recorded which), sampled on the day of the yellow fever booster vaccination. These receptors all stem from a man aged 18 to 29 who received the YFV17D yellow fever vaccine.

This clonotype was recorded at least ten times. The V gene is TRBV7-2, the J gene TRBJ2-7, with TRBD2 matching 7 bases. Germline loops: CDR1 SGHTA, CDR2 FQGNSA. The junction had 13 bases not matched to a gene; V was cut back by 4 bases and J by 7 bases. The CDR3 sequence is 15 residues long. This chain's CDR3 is CASSSQALAVGEQYF. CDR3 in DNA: TGTGCCAGCAGCTCCCAAGCTCTAGCGGTGGGAGAGCAGTACTTC.

The chain's CDR3 is CASSLRLASTDTQYF. In DNA form, the CDR3 reads TGTGCCAGCAGCCTGCGACTAGCAAGCACAGATACGCAGTATTTT. The chain employs TRBV7-3 and TRBJ2-3; the match to TRBD2 covers 7 bases. V lost 5 bases and J lost 0; bases outside the gene matches: 5. Germline assignment: CDR1 SGHTA and CDR2 FQGTGA. The CDR3 sequence is 15 residues long.

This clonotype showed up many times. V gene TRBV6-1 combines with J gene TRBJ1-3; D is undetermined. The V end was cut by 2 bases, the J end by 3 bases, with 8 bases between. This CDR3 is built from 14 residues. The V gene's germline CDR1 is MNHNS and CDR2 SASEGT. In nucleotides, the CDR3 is TGTGCCAGCAGTGAATTCCGTCTTGGAAACACCATATATTTT. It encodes CASSEFRLGNTIYF.

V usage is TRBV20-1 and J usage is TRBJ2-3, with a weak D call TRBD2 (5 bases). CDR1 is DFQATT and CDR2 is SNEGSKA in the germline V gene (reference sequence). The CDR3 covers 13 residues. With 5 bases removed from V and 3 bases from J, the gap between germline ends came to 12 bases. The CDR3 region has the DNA TGCAGTGCTCCTCGGGGTTTAACAGATACGCAGTATTTT. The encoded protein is CSAPRGLTDTQYF.

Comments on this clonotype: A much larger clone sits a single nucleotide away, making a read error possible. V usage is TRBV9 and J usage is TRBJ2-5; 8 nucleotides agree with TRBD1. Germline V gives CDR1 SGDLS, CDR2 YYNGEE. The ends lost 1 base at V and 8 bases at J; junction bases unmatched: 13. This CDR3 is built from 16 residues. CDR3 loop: CASSVQDRGRGDTQYF. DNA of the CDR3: TGTGCCAGCAGCGTACAAGACAGGGGACGTGGGGATACCCAGTACTTC.

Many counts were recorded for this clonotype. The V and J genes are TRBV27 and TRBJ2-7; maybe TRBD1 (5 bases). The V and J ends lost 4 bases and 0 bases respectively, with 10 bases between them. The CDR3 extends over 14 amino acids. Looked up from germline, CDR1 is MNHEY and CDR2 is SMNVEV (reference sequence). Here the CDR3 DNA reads TGTGCCAGCAGTTCCCAGGGAAGCTCCTACGAGCAGTACTTC. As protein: CASSSQGSSYEQYF.

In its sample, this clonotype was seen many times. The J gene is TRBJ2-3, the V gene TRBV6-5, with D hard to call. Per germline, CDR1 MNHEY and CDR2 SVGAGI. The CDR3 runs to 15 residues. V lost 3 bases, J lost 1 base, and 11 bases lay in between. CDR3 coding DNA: TGTGCCAGCAGTTATAGTCTAGGCGGCACAGATACGCAGTATTTT. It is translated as CASSYSLGGTDTQYF.

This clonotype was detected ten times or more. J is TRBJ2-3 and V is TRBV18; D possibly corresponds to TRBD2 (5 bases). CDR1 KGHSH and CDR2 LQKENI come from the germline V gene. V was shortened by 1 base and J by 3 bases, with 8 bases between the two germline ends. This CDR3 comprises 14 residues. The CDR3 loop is CASSPQRATDTQYF. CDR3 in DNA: TGTGCCAGCTCACCACAGAGGGCAACAGATACGCAGTATTTT.

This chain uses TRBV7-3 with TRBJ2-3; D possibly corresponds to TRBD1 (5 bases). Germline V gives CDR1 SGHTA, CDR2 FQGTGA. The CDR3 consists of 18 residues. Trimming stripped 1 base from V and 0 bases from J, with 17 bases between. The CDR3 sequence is CASSLSGHTFTSTDTQYF. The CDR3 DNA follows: TGTGCCAGCAGCTTAAGTGGACATACCTTCACTAGCACAGATACGCAGTATTTT. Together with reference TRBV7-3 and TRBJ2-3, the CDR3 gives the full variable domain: GAGVSQTPSNKVTEKGKYVELRCDPISGHTALYWYRQSLGQGPEFLIYFQGTGAADDSGLPNDRFFAVRPEGSVSTLKIQRTERGDSAVYLCASSLSGHTFTSTDTQYFGPGTRLTVL.

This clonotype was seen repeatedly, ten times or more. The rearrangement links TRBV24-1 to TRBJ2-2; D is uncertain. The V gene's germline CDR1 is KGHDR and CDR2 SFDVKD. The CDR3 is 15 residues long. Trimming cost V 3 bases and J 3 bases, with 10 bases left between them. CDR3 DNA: TGTGCCACCAGTGATACCCGGGCCGACACCGGGGAGCTGTTTTTT. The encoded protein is CATSDTRADTGELFF.

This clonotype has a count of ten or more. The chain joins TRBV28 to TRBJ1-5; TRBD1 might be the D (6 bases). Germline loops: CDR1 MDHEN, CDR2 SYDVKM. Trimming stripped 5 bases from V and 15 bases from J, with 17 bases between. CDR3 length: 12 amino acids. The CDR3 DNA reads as TGTGCCAGCAGTCAAATGGGACACGCAATGCATTTT. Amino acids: CASSQMGHAMHF.

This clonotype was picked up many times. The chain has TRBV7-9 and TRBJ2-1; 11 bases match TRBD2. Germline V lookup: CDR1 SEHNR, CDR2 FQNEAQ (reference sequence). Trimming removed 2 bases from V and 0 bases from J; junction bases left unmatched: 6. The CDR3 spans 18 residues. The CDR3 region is CASSLQLAGAGSYNEQFF. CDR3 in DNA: TGTGCCAGCAGCTTACAACTAGCGGGGGCCGGCTCCTACAATGAGCAGTTCTTC.

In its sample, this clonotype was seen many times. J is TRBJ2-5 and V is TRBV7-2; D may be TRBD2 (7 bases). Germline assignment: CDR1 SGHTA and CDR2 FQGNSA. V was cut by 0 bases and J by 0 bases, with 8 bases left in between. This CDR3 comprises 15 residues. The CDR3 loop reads CASSLAGGHQETQYF. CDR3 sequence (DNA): TGTGCCAGCAGCTTAGCGGGGGGGCACCAAGAGACCCAGTACTTC.

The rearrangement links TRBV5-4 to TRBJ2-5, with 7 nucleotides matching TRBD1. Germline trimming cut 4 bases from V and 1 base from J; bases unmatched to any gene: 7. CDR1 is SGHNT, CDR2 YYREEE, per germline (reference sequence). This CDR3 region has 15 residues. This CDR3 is CASSEKSGGQETQYF. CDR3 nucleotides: TGTGCCAGCAGCGAGAAATCAGGGGGCCAAGAGACCCAGTACTTC.

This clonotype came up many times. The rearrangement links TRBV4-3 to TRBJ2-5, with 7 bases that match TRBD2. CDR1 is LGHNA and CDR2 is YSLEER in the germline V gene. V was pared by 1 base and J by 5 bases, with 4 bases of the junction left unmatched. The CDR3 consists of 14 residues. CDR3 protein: CASSQGGGRETQYF. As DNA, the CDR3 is TGCGCCAGCAGCCAAGGCGGGGGAAGGGAGACCCAGTACTTC.

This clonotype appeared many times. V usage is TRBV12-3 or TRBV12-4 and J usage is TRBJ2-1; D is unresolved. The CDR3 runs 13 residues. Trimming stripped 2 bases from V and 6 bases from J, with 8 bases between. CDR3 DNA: TGTGCCAGCAGTTTACGAGTCCGCAATGAGCAGTTCTTC. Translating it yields CASSLRVRNEQFF.

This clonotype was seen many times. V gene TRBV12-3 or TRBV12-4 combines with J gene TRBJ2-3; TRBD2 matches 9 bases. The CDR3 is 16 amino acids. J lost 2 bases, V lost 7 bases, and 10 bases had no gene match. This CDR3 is CASKLRLAELTDTQYF. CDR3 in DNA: TGTGCCAGCAAACTTAGACTAGCGGAACTCACAGATACGCAGTATTTT.